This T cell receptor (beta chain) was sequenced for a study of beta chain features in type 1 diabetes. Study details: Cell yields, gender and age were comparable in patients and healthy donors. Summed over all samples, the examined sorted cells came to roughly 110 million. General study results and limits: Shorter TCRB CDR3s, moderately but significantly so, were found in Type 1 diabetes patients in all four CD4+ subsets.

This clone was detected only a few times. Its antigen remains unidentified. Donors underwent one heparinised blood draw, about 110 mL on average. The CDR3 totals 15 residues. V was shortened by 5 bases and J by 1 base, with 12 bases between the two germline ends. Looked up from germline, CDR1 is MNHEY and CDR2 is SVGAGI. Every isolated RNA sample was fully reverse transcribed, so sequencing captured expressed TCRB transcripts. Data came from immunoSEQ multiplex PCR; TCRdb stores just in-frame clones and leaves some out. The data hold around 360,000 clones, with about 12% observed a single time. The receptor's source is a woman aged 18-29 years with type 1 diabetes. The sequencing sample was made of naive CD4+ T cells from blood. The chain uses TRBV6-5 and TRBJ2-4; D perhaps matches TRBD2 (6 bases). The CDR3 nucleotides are TGTGCCAGCAGTAGCAGACTAGTTGCCAAAAACATTCAGTACTTC. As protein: CASSSRLVAKNIQYF.